A single sample gave rise to the 14 T cell receptor beta chains below, sequenced in a study of ipilimumab plus nivolumab after autologous stem cell transplantation. The assay was immunoSEQ multiplex PCR, and TCRdb's table has in-frame clones only and misses some. The sample consists of about 13,000 clones, about three quarters of them appearing once. The sequencing used PBMCs, collected in a trial of ipilimumab plus nivolumab as post-transplant consolidation. The receptors shown here come from a male donor with diffuse large B-cell lymphoma.

The J gene is TRBJ2-5, the V gene TRBV18; TRBD1 agrees at 9 bases. V lost 1 base, J lost 2 bases, and 2 bases stayed unmatched. The CDR3 is made up of 15 amino acids. Germline CDR1 KGHSH, CDR2 LQKENI. The DNA of the CDR3 is TGTGCCAGCTCACCACAGACAGGGGGACAAGAGACCCAGTACTTC. It yields the protein CASSPQTGGQETQYF. Supplemented by reference TRBV18 and TRBJ2-5, the full variable domain reads NAGVMQNPRHLVRRRGQEARLRCSPMKGHSHVYWYRQLPEEGLKFMVYLQKENIIDESGMPKERFSAEFPKEGPSILRIQQVVRGDSAAYFCASSPQTGGQETQYFGPGTRLLVL.

The chain combines TRBV5-6 with TRBJ2-5; perhaps TRBD2 as D (5 bases). The V end was cut by 0 bases, the J end by 4 bases, with 7 bases between. The CDR3 has 13 residues. From germline, CDR1 is SGHDT and CDR2 YYEEEE. The CDR3 loop is CASSLVGGETQYF. In nucleotides, the CDR3 is TGTGCCAGCAGCTTGGTCGGAGGAGAGACCCAGTACTTC.

This clone is termed medium-sized. CDR3: CASSLDLMTGAYEQYF. In nucleotides, the CDR3 is TGTGCCAGCAGCCTTGACCTCATGACAGGGGCCTACGAGCAGTACTTC. The chain links TRBV7-8 to TRBJ2-7; 8 nucleotides match TRBD1. The junction had 11 bases not matched to a gene; V was cut back by 5 bases and J by 2 bases. Per the germline V gene, CDR1 is SGHVS and CDR2 is FQNEAQ. The CDR3 contains 16 residues.

The chain recombines TRBV7-2 with TRBJ1-3; D is unresolved. V dropped 1 base and J dropped 0 bases, with 10 bases sitting between them. The CDR3 totals 16 residues. The germline CDR1 and CDR2 sequences are SGHTA and FQGNSA. CDR3 DNA: TGTGCCAGCAGCTTAGTAAACAGATACTCTGGAAACACCATATATTTT. Encoded protein: CASSLVNRYSGNTIYF.

This sequence joins TRBV9 and TRBJ1-3; D gene unclear. Germline lookup yields CDR1 SGDLS and CDR2 YYNGEE. Trimming took 6 bases from V and 0 from J, leaving 7 bases between them. The CDR3 is 13 amino acids. The chain's CDR3 is CASTRSSGNTIYF. The DNA for the CDR3 is TGTGCCAGCACCCGGAGCTCTGGAAACACCATATATTTT.

The chain carries TRBV5-1 and TRBJ2-2; TRBD2 matches 13 bases. This CDR3 has 17 residues. With V trimmed by 4 bases and J by 5 bases, 8 bases remained unmatched. CDR1 is SGHRS and CDR2 is YFSETQ in the germline V gene. For the CDR3, the DNA is TGCGCCAGCAGCAGCGGACTAGCGGGGGTTCGAACCGGGGAGCTGTTTTTT. Its protein product is CASSSGLAGVRTGELFF.

This chain links TRBV27 with TRBJ2-7; the D gene is possibly TRBD2 (5 bases). Trimming cost V 7 bases and J 4 bases, with 14 bases left between them. There are 13 residues in the CDR3. Germline V gene data show CDR1 as MNHEY and CDR2 as SMNVEV (reference sequence). CDR3 sequence: CASTKLGVYEQYF. CDR3 coding DNA: TGTGCCAGCACCAAACTAGGAGTGTACGAGCAGTACTTC.

This clone was observed a handful of times. The J gene is TRBJ2-6, the V gene TRBV29-1; D is ambiguous. The V end was cut by 2 bases, the J end by 2 bases, with 7 bases between. The CDR3 length is 14 residues. Germline CDR1 reads SQVTM; CDR2 reads ANQGSEA. CDR3: CSVENFPGANVLTF. Here the CDR3 DNA reads TGCAGCGTTGAAAACTTCCCTGGGGCCAACGTCCTGACTTTC.

The gene calls are TRBV27 and TRBJ2-6, with 7 positions matching TRBD2. The ends lost 6 bases at V and 2 bases at J; junction bases unmatched: 1. In germline, CDR1 is MNHEY, CDR2 SMNVEV (reference sequence). This CDR3 has 14 residues. CDR3 protein: CASRGGAGANVLTF. In DNA, the CDR3 is TGTGCCAGCAGGGGGGGGGCTGGGGCCAACGTCCTGACTTTC. The whole variable domain, filled in from reference TRBV27 and TRBJ2-6, reads EAQVTQNPRYLITVTGKKLTVTCSQNMNHEYMSWYRQDPGLGLRQIYYSMNVEVTDKGDVPEGYKVSRKEKRNFPLILESPSPNQTSLYFCASRGGAGANVLTFGAGSRLTVL.

This clone was picked up a small number of times. V usage is TRBV15 and J usage is TRBJ1-2; weak D call: TRBD1 (6 bases). CDR3 size: 12 residues. V was shortened by 4 bases and J by 8 bases, with 11 bases between the two germline ends. Germline V gene lookup returns CDR1 LNHNV and CDR2 YYDKDF (reference sequence). CDR3 DNA: TGTGCCACCAGCATAGGGGGTGACGGCTACACCTTC. It yields the protein CATSIGGDGYTF.

CDR3 in amino acids: CASSLASPEQYF. The CDR3 DNA is TGTGCCAGCAGTTTAGCGAGCCCCGAGCAGTACTTC. The chain joins TRBV27 to TRBJ2-7; the D is unclear. The CDR3 runs to 12 residues. In germline, CDR1 is MNHEY, CDR2 SMNVEV (reference sequence). V shed 2 bases and J shed 6 bases, with 8 bases lying between them.

The chain couples TRBV7-9 to TRBJ2-6, with D unresolved. Trimming stripped 1 base from V and 1 base from J, with 5 bases between. CDR1 is SEHNR, CDR2 FQNEAQ, per germline (reference sequence). CDR3 length: 15 residues. The CDR3: CASSLGNSGANVLTF. DNA for the CDR3: TGTGCCAGCAGCTTAGGGAATTCTGGGGCCAACGTCCTGACTTTC.

V gene TRBV5-1 combines with J gene TRBJ2-7; D call uncertain. Germline V gives CDR1 SGHRS, CDR2 YFSETQ. Trimming took off 4 bases at V and 2 bases at J, with 13 bases between the two ends. The CDR3 is made up of 14 amino acids. The CDR3 DNA reads TGCGCCAGCAGCCTCCGGGCCGTTCCCTACGAGCAGTACTTC. It yields the protein CASSLRAVPYEQYF.

V gene TRBV5-1 combines with J gene TRBJ2-5; TRBD1 might be the D (5 bases). V was pared by 2 bases and J by 1 base, with 6 bases between. Germline lookup yields CDR1 SGHRS and CDR2 YFSETQ. The CDR3 loop spans 13 amino acids. The CDR3 reads CASSFTGQETQYF. The CDR3 region has the DNA TGCGCCAGCAGCTTTACAGGCCAAGAGACCCAGTACTTC.